This passage covers 4 T cell receptor beta chains from one sample sequenced in a study of regulatory T cells in long-lasting Graves disease (dated by TCRdb to 2020 to 2022). Preparation of the library involved multiplex PCR. Sequencing took place on an Illumina HiSeq 4000. To build TCR beta libraries, CDR3 regions were amplified by Arm-PCR using iRepertoire HTBI primers. The raw public reads went through TCRdb reprocessing: fastp at Q25, MiXCR clone calling, in-frame beta chains kept. Duplicate CDR3 protein sequences are folded into a single record with the most common DNA and genes. The sample table contains hundreds of thousands of distinct CDR3 sequences; only one count was recorded for roughly 16% of them. Approximately 25% of the sample comes from the top ten. The time point label on this specimen signifies: newly diagnosed GD, antithyroid drugs for less than 3 months. RNA was extracted from PBMCs in TRIzol for both TCR sequencing and RNA sequencing.

Another study also made use of these data, one on T cells in Graves' hyperthyroidism and ophthalmopathy.

Sequencing used peripheral blood mononuclear cells (PBMCs), obtained at new diagnosis, from a patient treated with antithyroid drugs. These receptors came from a woman aged 40 to 65 with Graves disease. Donor details come from another sample of the same person, matched by shared clones.

This clonotype turned up a few times. The chain employs TRBV20-1 and TRBJ1-3, with 7 bases aligning to TRBD1. This CDR3 is built from 18 residues. CDR1 is DFQATT and CDR2 is SNEGSKA in the germline V gene (reference sequence). Losses at the gene ends were 1 base for V and 0 bases for J; bases not matched to a gene: 12. CDR3 sequence (DNA): TGCAGTGCTAGAGTACTGACCCGGACAGGCCTCTCTGGAAACACCATATATTTT. As protein: CSARVLTRTGLSGNTIYF.

The sample holds a few counts of this clonotype. The J gene is TRBJ1-1, the V gene TRBV6-1, with D maybe TRBD1 (6 bases). V lost 2 bases, J lost 7 bases, and 14 bases lay in between. Germline values: CDR1 MNHNS, CDR2 SASEGT. The CDR3 is 14 amino acids. The CDR3 nucleotides are TGTGCCAGCAGTGAAATTGTGGGGGCTTTTGAAGCTTTCTTT. Protein product: CASSEIVGAFEAFF.

This chain uses TRBV11-2 with TRBJ2-2, with 9 bases identical to TRBD1. The CDR3 is 15 amino acids. Trimming at V came to 3 bases and at J to 5 bases, leaving 4 bases not matched to a gene. The germline V gene encodes CDR1 SGHAT and CDR2 FQNNGV. The CDR3 DNA reads as TGTGCCAGCAGCTTGGGGACAGGGAGAACCGGGGAGCTGTTTTTT. This sequence encodes CASSLGTGRTGELFF.

V usage is TRBV3-1 and J usage is TRBJ2-7, with unresolved D. The V and J ends lost 4 bases and 3 bases respectively, with 10 bases between them. The CDR3 length is 13 residues. Germline V gene data show CDR1 as LGHDT and CDR2 as YNNKEL (reference sequence). The CDR3: CASSPRILYEQYF. In nucleotides, the CDR3 is TGTGCCAGCAGCCCCCGGATACTCTACGAGCAGTACTTC.